This is a list of T cell receptor beta chains from one sample in a study of identifying expanded T cells in peripheral blood. Clones were read by immunoSEQ multiplex PCR, and TCRdb kept only the in-frame ones, dropping some. The top ten clones hold 4.5% of a sample with approximately 92,000 clones, 85% of them seen once. The specimen was blood. These receptors all stem from a person between 18 and 75 years old in good health. The CDR3 runs from the conserved cysteine through the conserved F or W. A D gene is named only where the DNA matches it firmly. Only some rows state a clone size, as once, few, many or a class for expanded clones.

D gene: NA
J gene: TRBJ2-3
V gene: TRBV19
clone size: NA
CDR3 DNA: TGTGCCAGTAGTACCAGACCTCAAGGCACAGATACGCAGTATTTT
CDR3 protein: CASSTRPQGTDTQYF

D gene: NA
J gene: TRBJ2-3
V gene: TRBV27
clone size: NA
CDR3 DNA: TGTGCCAGCAGTGTTTCACGCCTCCTCACAGATACGCAGTATTTT
CDR3 protein: CASSVSRLLTDTQYF

D gene: NA
J gene: TRBJ2-1
V gene: TRBV9
clone size: NA
CDR3 DNA: TGTGCCAGCAGCCCTCAAATAGCGGTCTCCTACAATGAGCAGTTCTTC
CDR3 protein: CASSPQIAVSYNEQFF

D gene: TRBD2
J gene: TRBJ2-1
V gene: TRBV30
clone size: NA
CDR3 DNA: TGTGCCTGGAGTGTACCTGGACTAGACTCCTACAATGAGCAGTTCTTC
CDR3 protein: CAWSVPGLDSYNEQFF

D gene: NA
J gene: TRBJ1-6
V gene: TRBV5-1
clone size: NA
CDR3 DNA: TGCGCCAGCAGCTTGAGGGACACCCCTAATTCACCCCTCCACTTT
CDR3 protein: CASSLRDTPNSPLHF

D gene: TRBD1
J gene: TRBJ2-2
V gene: TRBV7-3
clone size: NA
CDR3 DNA: TGTGCCAGCAGTAGACAGGGAAACACCGGGGAGCTGTTTTTT
CDR3 protein: CASSRQGNTGELFF

D gene: NA
J gene: TRBJ2-2
V gene: TRBV19
clone size: NA
CDR3 DNA: TGTGCCAGTACTGCCAGCTCGAACACCGGGGAGCTGTTTTTT
CDR3 protein: CASTASSNTGELFF

D gene: TRBD1
J gene: TRBJ1-1
V gene: TRBV18
clone size: NA
CDR3 DNA: TGTGCCAGCTCACCAAGGGGACAGGGAATGAACACTGAAGCTTTCTTT
CDR3 protein: CASSPRGQGMNTEAFF

D gene: NA
J gene: TRBJ1-3
V gene: TRBV5-4
clone size: once
CDR3 DNA: TGTGCCAGCAGCTTGGATGCAAACACCATATATTTT
CDR3 protein: CASSLDANTIYF

D gene: NA
J gene: TRBJ1-1
V gene: TRBV11-2
clone size: NA
CDR3 DNA: TGTGCCAGCAGCTTTACAGAGAACACTGAAGCTTTCTTT
CDR3 protein: CASSFTENTEAFF

D gene: NA
J gene: TRBJ2-7
V gene: TRBV27
clone size: NA
CDR3 DNA: TGTGCCAGCAGTGAGGGTCCCTACGAGCAGTACTTC
CDR3 protein: CASSEGPYEQYF

D gene: TRBD2
J gene: TRBJ2-1
V gene: TRBV5-4
clone size: NA
CDR3 DNA: TGTGCCAGCAGCTTCGGGGGGGACATGAGGGAGCAGTTCTTC
CDR3 protein: CASSFGGDMREQFF

D gene: NA
J gene: TRBJ2-1
V gene: TRBV6-5
clone size: NA
CDR3 DNA: TGTGCCAGCAGTCTATTTCCCGGTGAGCAGTTCTTC
CDR3 protein: CASSLFPGEQFF

D gene: TRBD1
J gene: TRBJ1-6
V gene: TRBV5-6
clone size: NA
CDR3 DNA: TGTGCCAGCAGCCAAGGGGGCTACTATAATTCACCCCTCCACTTT
CDR3 protein: CASSQGGYYNSPLHF

D gene: NA
J gene: TRBJ1-1
V gene: TRBV2
clone size: NA
CDR3 DNA: TGTGCCAGCAGGGAGGTGAACACTGAAGCTTTCTTT
CDR3 protein: CASREVNTEAFF

D gene: NA
J gene: TRBJ1-2
V gene: TRBV10-3
clone size: NA
CDR3 DNA: TGTGCCATCAGTGAAGGAAAAAATGGGGCTAACTATGGCTACACCTTC
CDR3 protein: CAISEGKNGANYGYTF

D gene: NA
J gene: TRBJ1-4
V gene: TRBV4-3
clone size: NA
CDR3 DNA: TGCGCCAGCAGCCCCCTCAGGGGATCTGCTAATGAAAAACTGTTTTTT
CDR3 protein: CASSPLRGSANEKLFF

D gene: NA
J gene: TRBJ2-5
V gene: TRBV7-8
clone size: NA
CDR3 DNA: TGTGCCAGCAGCCCAGGGGGGCGTCAAGAGACCCAGTACTTC
CDR3 protein: CASSPGGRQETQYF

D gene: TRBD2
J gene: TRBJ2-1
V gene: TRBV9
clone size: NA
CDR3 DNA: TGTGCCAGCAGCGTAGGAGCGGGGGGGTACAATGAGCAGTTCTTC
CDR3 protein: CASSVGAGGYNEQFF

D gene: TRBD1
J gene: TRBJ2-3
V gene: TRBV15
clone size: once
CDR3 DNA: TGTGCCACCAGCAATACAGGGGCCGCCGATACGCAGTATTTT
CDR3 protein: CATSNTGAADTQYF

D gene: TRBD2
J gene: TRBJ2-7
V gene: TRBV6-5
clone size: NA
CDR3 DNA: TGTGCCAGCAGTTACGGGGGGAGGGCTACCTACGAGCAGTACTTC
CDR3 protein: CASSYGGRATYEQYF

D gene: NA
J gene: TRBJ1-1
V gene: TRBV25-1
clone size: NA
CDR3 DNA: TGTGCCAGCAGTGCCACCGGGTTCACTGAAGCTTTCTTT
CDR3 protein: CASSATGFTEAFF

D gene: NA
J gene: TRBJ2-3
V gene: TRBV25-1
clone size: NA
CDR3 DNA: TGTGCCAGCAGTGGACTCGCAGAAGGTACGCAGTATTTT
CDR3 protein: CASSGLAEGTQYF

D gene: TRBD2
J gene: TRBJ2-7
V gene: TRBV5-1
clone size: NA
CDR3 DNA: TGCGCCAGCAGCTTGGCCAGCGGGGTGCGCTACGAGCAGTACTTC
CDR3 protein: CASSLASGVRYEQYF

D gene: TRBD1
J gene: TRBJ1-1
V gene: TRBV7-8
clone size: NA
CDR3 DNA: TGTGCCAGCAGCTCTGACAGGGGCACTGAAGCTTTCTTT
CDR3 protein: CASSSDRGTEAFF

D gene: TRBD1
J gene: TRBJ1-1
V gene: TRBV29-1
clone size: NA
CDR3 DNA: TGCAGCGTTGGGGGACAGGGGGCAACTGAAGCTTTCTTT
CDR3 protein: CSVGGQGATEAFF

D gene: NA
J gene: TRBJ2-7
V gene: TRBV10-1
clone size: NA
CDR3 DNA: TGCGCCAGAGAACCAATTGCCTGCTACGAGCAGTACTTC
CDR3 protein: CAREPIACYEQYF

D gene: NA
J gene: TRBJ1-4
V gene: TRBV6-1
clone size: NA
CDR3 DNA: TGTGCCAGCAGTGCCCACCTTGGGGGCGGAAATGAAAAACTGTTTTTT
CDR3 protein: CASSAHLGGGNEKLFF

D gene: NA
J gene: TRBJ2-7
V gene: TRBV23-1
clone size: NA
CDR3 DNA: TGCGCCAGCAGTCCCCACAGGGACCGCGAGCAGTACTTC
CDR3 protein: CASSPHRDREQYF

D gene: TRBD1
J gene: TRBJ2-1
V gene: TRBV6-1
clone size: NA
CDR3 DNA: TGTGCCAGCAGGGTAATGGACAGGGGAGGGGGTGAGCAGTTCTTC
CDR3 protein: CASRVMDRGGGEQFF

D gene: NA
J gene: TRBJ1-1
V gene: TRBV11-2
clone size: NA
CDR3 DNA: TGTGCCAGCAGCCAGGGACAGAACACTGAAGCTTTCTTT
CDR3 protein: CASSQGQNTEAFF

D gene: NA
J gene: TRBJ1-2
V gene: TRBV6-5
clone size: NA
CDR3 DNA: TGTGCCAGCAGTTACTTAGGAAGTAACTATGGCTACACCTTC
CDR3 protein: CASSYLGSNYGYTF

D gene: TRBD2
J gene: TRBJ2-1
V gene: TRBV29-1
clone size: NA
CDR3 DNA: TGCAGCGCCGGGGGGGCCCAGTACAATGAGCAGTTCTTC
CDR3 protein: CSAGGAQYNEQFF

D gene: NA
J gene: TRBJ1-1
V gene: TRBV7-2
clone size: NA
CDR3 DNA: TGTGCCAGCAGCTTTTTAATCTTTGGCACTGAAGCTTTCTTT
CDR3 protein: CASSFLIFGTEAFF

D gene: NA
J gene: TRBJ2-3
V gene: TRBV18
clone size: NA
CDR3 DNA: TGTGCCAGCTCACCAGGTCTTTCTAGCACAGATACGCAGTATTTT
CDR3 protein: CASSPGLSSTDTQYF

D gene: TRBD2
J gene: TRBJ2-1
V gene: TRBV5-1
clone size: NA
CDR3 DNA: TGCGCCAGCAGCTCCACGGGACTAACCAATGAGCAGTTCTTC
CDR3 protein: CASSSTGLTNEQFF

D gene: NA
J gene: TRBJ2-1
V gene: TRBV29-1
clone size: NA
CDR3 DNA: TGCAGCGCCAGGACACCTACCTACAATGAGCAGTTCTTC
CDR3 protein: CSARTPTYNEQFF

D gene: NA
J gene: TRBJ1-1
V gene: TRBV5-6
clone size: NA
CDR3 DNA: TGTGCCAGCAGCTTGGGCTACACGGACACTGAAGCTTTCTTT
CDR3 protein: CASSLGYTDTEAFF

D gene: TRBD1
J gene: TRBJ2-3
V gene: TRBV29-1
clone size: NA
CDR3 DNA: TGCAGCGCACGGACAGGGGGCAGGACAGATACGCAGTATTTT
CDR3 protein: CSARTGGRTDTQYF

D gene: TRBD1
J gene: TRBJ2-3
V gene: TRBV5-1
clone size: NA
CDR3 DNA: TGCGCCAGCAGCCTGGGGACAGGGGCTAGCACAGATACGCAGTATTTT
CDR3 protein: CASSLGTGASTDTQYF

D gene: NA
J gene: TRBJ2-7
V gene: TRBV6-1
clone size: NA
CDR3 DNA: TGTGCCAGCAGTGGGCGGATCAGCTCCTACGAGCAGTACTTC
CDR3 protein: CASSGRISSYEQYF

D gene: TRBD1
J gene: TRBJ1-1
V gene: TRBV4-1
clone size: NA
CDR3 DNA: TGCGCCAGCAGCCAGGTACAGGGGAGCACTGAAGCTTTCTTT
CDR3 protein: CASSQVQGSTEAFF